The 22 T cell receptor beta chains given below trace back to one sample, sequenced in a study of T cells expressing NK-cell markers. TCRdb reanalyzed the 5' RACE reads and collapses them to one entry per CDR3 protein, without DNA. The sample table includes 350,000 to 450,000 distinct CDR3 sequences. Sample: blood T cells: a sorted CD56 or NKG2C T cell subset, CD4+ or CD8+ T cells, or bulk PBMC T cells (not recorded which). All receptors come from a man between 18 and 69 years old in good health.

The chain couples TRBV24-1 to TRBJ1-5; TCRdb lists TRBD1, though no DNA is available to test this call. CDR1 is KGHDR and CDR2 is SFDVKD in the germline V gene. This CDR3 has 15 residues. Here the CDR3 reads CATSESTGSSQPQHF.

The rearrangement links TRBV5-1 to TRBJ1-6; the D gene TCRdb calls, TRBD1, cannot be checked with no DNA. CDR1 is SGHRS and CDR2 is YFSETQ in the germline V gene. This CDR3 contains 16 residues. Here the CDR3 reads CASSLDPGAGNSPLHF. The variable domain in full, with the rest retrieved from reference TRBV5-1 and TRBJ1-6, is KAGVTQTPRYLIKTRGQQVTLSCSPISGHRSVSWYQQTPGQGLQFLFEYFSETQRNKGNFPGRFSGRQFSNSRSEMNVSTLELGDSALYLCASSLDPGAGNSPLHFGNGTRLTVT.

The chain recombines TRBV12-3 or TRBV12-4 with TRBJ1-2. The CDR3 has 14 amino acids. The CDR3 reads CASSLSPGVGGYTF.

The V call is TRBV5-1, the J call TRBJ1-5; TCRdb returns TRBD1, unconfirmable since there is no DNA. The CDR3 extends over 15 amino acids. The V gene's germline CDR1 is SGHRS and CDR2 YFSETQ. The CDR3 region is CASSPGTGLVQPQHF.

The chain has TRBV7-9 and TRBJ1-6; TCRdb lists TRBD1, though no DNA is available to test this call. The CDR3 extends over 14 amino acids. Looked up from germline, CDR1 is SEHNR and CDR2 is FQNEAQ (reference sequence). The CDR3 sequence is CASSLGGGSSPLHF.

The chain recombines TRBV12-3 or TRBV12-4 with TRBJ2-3; TCRdb's D call of TRBD2 is untestable without DNA. This CDR3 is 14 amino acids long. CDR3 amino acids: CASKRGVDTDTQYF.

The chain couples TRBV15 to TRBJ2-5. The CDR3 runs 16 residues. Germline V CDR1 and CDR2: LNHNV, YYDKDF (reference sequence). The CDR3 sequence is CATSRDRVLGWETQYF.

The chain uses TRBV25-1 and TRBJ1-1. The CDR3 runs to 14 residues. CDR1 and CDR2 (germline): MGHDK, SYGVNS. The CDR3 loop is CASSEAGGPTEAFF.

The J gene is TRBJ2-5, the V gene TRBV19; the D gene TCRdb calls, TRBD2, cannot be checked with no DNA. This CDR3 comprises 14 residues. Per the germline V gene, CDR1 is LNHDA and CDR2 is SQIVND (reference sequence). This CDR3 reads CASSRTLGGETQYF.

The genes are TRBV18 and TRBJ2-3; TCRdb designates TRBD1, a call that cannot be tested without DNA. Germline lookup yields CDR1 KGHSH and CDR2 LQKENI. The CDR3 contains 16 residues. The CDR3: CASSPGRGAYRYTQYF.

The chain is built from TRBV5-1 and TRBJ2-2; the TRBD1 assignment by TCRdb is unverifiable without DNA. The CDR3 length is 17 residues. Germline V lookup: CDR1 SGHRS, CDR2 YFSETQ. This CDR3 is CASSFPGGQVNTGELFF.

The CDR3 loop is CASGLGDYKETQYF. This sequence joins TRBV12-5 and TRBJ2-5; the TCRdb call, TRBD2, lacks DNA for checking. The CDR3 sequence is 14 residues long. Germline values: CDR1 LGHNT, CDR2 FRNRAP.

CDR3 loop: CASSRLSPNEQFF. This chain uses TRBV2 with TRBJ2-1. CDR3 length equals 13 residues. Germline V gene lookup returns CDR1 SNHLY and CDR2 FYNNEI.

CDR3 loop: CATSDPSSSSYTDTQYF. The rearrangement uses TRBV24-1 and TRBJ2-3. The CDR3 contains 17 residues. CDR1 is KGHDR, CDR2 SFDVKD, per germline.

The genes are TRBV2 and TRBJ2-7; the TCRdb D gene call, TRBD1, has no DNA to confirm it. The CDR3 extends over 15 amino acids. The germline V gene encodes CDR1 SNHLY and CDR2 FYNNEI. CDR3 region: CASTVGGGRRGEQYF.

V gene TRBV5-1 combines with J gene TRBJ2-5. CDR1 is SGHRS, CDR2 YFSETQ, per germline. The CDR3 sequence is 15 residues long. The CDR3 reads CASSWTSLRLETQYF.

The rearrangement links TRBV12-3 or TRBV12-4 to TRBJ2-1. This CDR3 contains 14 residues. The CDR3 region is CASNAGARYNEQFF.

The chain is built from TRBV9 and TRBJ1-1. The germline CDR1 and CDR2 sequences are SGDLS and YYNGEE. This CDR3 has 14 amino acids. CDR3 sequence reads: CASSVVLGSAEAFF. The variable domain in full, completed from reference TRBV9 and TRBJ1-1, reads DSGVTQTPKHLITATGQRVTLRCSPRSGDLSVYWYQQSLDQGLQFLIQYYNGEERAKGNILERFSAQQFPDLHSELNLSSLELGDSALYFCASSVVLGSAEAFFGQGTRLTVV.

This chain joins TRBV11-2 and TRBJ2-7; the D gene TCRdb calls, TRBD1, cannot be checked with no DNA. Germline values: CDR1 SGHAT, CDR2 FQNNGV. This CDR3 is built from 13 residues. CDR3: CASSLGPRAEQYF.

This rearrangement joins TRBV20-1 to TRBJ2-3; with no DNA, the TCRdb D assignment of TRBD1 cannot be verified. This CDR3 contains 14 residues. Germline loops: CDR1 DFQATT, CDR2 SNEGSKA (reference sequence). The CDR3 sequence: CSAEEQGTTDTQYF.

The genes are TRBV2 and TRBJ2-1; TCRdb gives TRBD1 as the D gene, but with no DNA this cannot be confirmed. CDR3 length: 17 amino acids. Germline V gene sequence: CDR1 SNHLY, CDR2 FYNNEI. The CDR3 sequence is CASSEAITGHGIDEQFF.

The chain uses TRBV21-1 and TRBJ2-1; the TRBD1 assignment by TCRdb is unverifiable without DNA. TRBV21-1 is a listed pseudogene. This CDR3 is 15 amino acids long. CDR3 sequence: CASRQGVESYNEQFF.